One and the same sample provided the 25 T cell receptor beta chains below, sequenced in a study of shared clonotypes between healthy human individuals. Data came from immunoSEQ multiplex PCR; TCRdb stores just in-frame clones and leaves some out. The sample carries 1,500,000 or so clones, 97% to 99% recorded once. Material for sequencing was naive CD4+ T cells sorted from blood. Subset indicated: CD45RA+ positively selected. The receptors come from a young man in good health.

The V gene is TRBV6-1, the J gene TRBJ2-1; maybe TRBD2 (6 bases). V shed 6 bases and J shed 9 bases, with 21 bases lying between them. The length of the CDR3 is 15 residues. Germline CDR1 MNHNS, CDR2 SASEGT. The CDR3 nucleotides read TGTGCCAGCAGCGCTTTGGAACGAACTAGCAGTGAGCAGTTCTTC. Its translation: CASSALERTSSEQFF.

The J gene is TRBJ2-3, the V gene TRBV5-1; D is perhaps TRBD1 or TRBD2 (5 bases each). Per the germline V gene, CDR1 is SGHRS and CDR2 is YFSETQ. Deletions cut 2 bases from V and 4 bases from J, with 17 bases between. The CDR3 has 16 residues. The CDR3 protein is CASSFLGAQAADTQYF. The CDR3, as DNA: TGCGCCAGCAGCTTTCTCGGGGCTCAAGCAGCAGATACGCAGTATTTT.

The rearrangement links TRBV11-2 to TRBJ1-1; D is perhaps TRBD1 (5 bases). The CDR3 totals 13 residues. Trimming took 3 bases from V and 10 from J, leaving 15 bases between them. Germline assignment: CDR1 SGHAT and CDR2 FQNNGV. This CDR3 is CASSFGQGILAFF. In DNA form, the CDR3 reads TGTGCCAGCAGCTTTGGGCAGGGAATTCTAGCTTTCTTT.

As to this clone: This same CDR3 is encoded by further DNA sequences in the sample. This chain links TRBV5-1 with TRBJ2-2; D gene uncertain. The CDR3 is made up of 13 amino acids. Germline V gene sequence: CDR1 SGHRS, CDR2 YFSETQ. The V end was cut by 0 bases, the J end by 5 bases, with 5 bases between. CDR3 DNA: TGCGCCAGCAGCTTGGTTGGGACCGGGGAGCTGTTTTTT. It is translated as CASSLVGTGELFF.

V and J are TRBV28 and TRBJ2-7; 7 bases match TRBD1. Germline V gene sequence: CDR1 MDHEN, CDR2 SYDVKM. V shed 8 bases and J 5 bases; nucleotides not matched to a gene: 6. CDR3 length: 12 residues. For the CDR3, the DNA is TGTGCCAGCGGAATGACAGGGCACGAGCAGTACTTC. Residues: CASGMTGHEQYF.

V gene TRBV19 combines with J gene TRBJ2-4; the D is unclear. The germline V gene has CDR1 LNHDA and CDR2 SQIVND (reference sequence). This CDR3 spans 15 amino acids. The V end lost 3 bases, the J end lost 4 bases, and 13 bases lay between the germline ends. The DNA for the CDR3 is TGTGCCAGTAGTATCGGCCAGTTACTGAAAAACATTCAGTACTTC. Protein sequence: CASSIGQLLKNIQYF. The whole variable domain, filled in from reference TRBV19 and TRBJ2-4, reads DGGITQSPKYLFRKEGQNVTLSCEQNLNHDAMYWYRQDPGQGLRLIYYSQIVNDFQKGDIAEGYSVSREKKESFPLTVTSAQKNPTAFYLCASSIGQLLKNIQYFGAGTRLSVL.

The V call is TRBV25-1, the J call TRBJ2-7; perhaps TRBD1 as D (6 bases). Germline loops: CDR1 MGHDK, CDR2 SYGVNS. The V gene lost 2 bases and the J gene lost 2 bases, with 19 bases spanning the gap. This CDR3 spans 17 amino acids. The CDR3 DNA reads TGTGCCAGCAGTGAAGCAGGGGCCCGCACCATTACCTACGAGCAGTACTTC. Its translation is CASSEAGARTITYEQYF.

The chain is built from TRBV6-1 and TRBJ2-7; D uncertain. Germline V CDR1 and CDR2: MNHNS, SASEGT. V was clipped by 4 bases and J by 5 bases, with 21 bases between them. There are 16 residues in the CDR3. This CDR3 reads CASSGARLARSNEQYF. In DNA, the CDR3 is TGTGCCAGCAGTGGGGCGAGGCTCGCCCGGAGTAACGAGCAGTACTTC.

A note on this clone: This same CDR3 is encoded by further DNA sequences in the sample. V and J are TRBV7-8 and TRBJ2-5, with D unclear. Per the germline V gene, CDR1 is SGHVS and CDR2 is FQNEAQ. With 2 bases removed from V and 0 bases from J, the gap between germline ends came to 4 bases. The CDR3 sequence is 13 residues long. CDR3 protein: CASSLTDQETQYF. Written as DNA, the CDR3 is TGTGCCAGCAGCTTAACGGACCAAGAGACCCAGTACTTC.

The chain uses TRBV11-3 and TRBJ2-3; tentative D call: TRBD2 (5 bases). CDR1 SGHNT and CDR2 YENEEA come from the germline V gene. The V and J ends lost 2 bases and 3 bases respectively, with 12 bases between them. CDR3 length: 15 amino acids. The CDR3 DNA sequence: TGTGCCAGCAGCTTAATGGCGGGTCCTACAGATACGCAGTATTTT. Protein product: CASSLMAGPTDTQYF.

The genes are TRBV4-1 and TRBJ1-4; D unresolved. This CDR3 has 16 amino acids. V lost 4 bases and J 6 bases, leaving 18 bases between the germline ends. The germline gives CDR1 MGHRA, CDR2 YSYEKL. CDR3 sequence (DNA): TGCGCCAGCAGCCCCCTCGCAGGTCCCGGGGATGAAAAACTGTTTTTT. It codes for CASSPLAGPGDEKLFF.

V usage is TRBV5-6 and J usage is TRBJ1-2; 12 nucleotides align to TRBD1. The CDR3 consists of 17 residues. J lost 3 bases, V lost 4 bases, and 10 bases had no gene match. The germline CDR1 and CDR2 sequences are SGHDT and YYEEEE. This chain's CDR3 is CASSRGTGGLIDYGYTF. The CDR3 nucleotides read TGTGCCAGCAGCCGGGGGACAGGGGGCCTCATAGACTATGGCTACACCTTC. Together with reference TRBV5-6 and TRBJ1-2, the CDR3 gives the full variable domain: DAGVTQSPTHLIKTRGQQVTLRCSPKSGHDTVSWYQQALGQGPQFIFQYYEEEERQRGNFPDRFSGHQFPNYSSELNVNALLLGDSALYLCASSRGTGGLIDYGYTFGSGTRLTVV.

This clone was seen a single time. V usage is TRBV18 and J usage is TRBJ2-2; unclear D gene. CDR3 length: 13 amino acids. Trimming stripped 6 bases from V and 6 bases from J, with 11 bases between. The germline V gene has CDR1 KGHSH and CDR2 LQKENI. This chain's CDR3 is CASSPLNSGELFF. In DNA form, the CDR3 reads TGTGCCAGCTCGCCCCTGAATTCCGGGGAGCTGTTTTTT.

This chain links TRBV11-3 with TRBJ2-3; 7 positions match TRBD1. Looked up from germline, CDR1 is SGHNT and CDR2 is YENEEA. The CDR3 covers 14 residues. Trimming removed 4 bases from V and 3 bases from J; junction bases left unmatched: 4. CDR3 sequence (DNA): TGTGCCAGCAGCTCGGACAGGAGTACAGATACGCAGTATTTT. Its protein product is CASSSDRSTDTQYF.

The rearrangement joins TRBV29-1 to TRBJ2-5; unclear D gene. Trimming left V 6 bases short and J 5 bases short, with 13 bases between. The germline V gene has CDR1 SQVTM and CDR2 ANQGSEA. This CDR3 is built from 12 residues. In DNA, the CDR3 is TGCAGCGTCCCGGTTTGGGCGGAGACCCAGTACTTC. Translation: CSVPVWAETQYF.

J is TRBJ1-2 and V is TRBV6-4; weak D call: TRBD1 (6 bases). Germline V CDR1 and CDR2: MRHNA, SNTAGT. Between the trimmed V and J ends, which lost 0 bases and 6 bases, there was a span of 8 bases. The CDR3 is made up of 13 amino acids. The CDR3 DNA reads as TGTGCCAGCAGTGACTCCCGACAGGATGGCTACACCTTC. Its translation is CASSDSRQDGYTF.

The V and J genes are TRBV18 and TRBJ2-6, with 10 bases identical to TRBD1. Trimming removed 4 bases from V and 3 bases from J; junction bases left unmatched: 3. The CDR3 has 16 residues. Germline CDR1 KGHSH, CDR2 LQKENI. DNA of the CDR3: TGTGCCAGCTCACGGACAGGGGGGGATGGGGCCAACGTCCTGACTTTC. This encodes CASSRTGGDGANVLTF.

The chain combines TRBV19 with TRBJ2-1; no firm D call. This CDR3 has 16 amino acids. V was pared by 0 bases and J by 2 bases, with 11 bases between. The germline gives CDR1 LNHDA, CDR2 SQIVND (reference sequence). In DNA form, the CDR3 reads TGTGCCAGTAGTATAGATGAACGGCCGACCTACAATGAGCAGTTCTTC. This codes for CASSIDERPTYNEQFF.

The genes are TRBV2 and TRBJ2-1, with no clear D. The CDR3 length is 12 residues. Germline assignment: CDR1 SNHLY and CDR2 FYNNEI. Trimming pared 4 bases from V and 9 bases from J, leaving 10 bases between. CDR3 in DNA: TGTGCCAGCAGTGGGGATAGTGTTGAGCAGTTCTTC. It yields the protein CASSGDSVEQFF.

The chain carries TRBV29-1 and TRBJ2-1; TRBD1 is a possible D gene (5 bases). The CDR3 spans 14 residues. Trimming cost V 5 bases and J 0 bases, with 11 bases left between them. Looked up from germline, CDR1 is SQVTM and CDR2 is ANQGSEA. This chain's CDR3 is CSVLGHTSYNEQFF. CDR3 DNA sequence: TGCAGCGTTTTGGGGCATACCTCCTACAATGAGCAGTTCTTC.

The CDR3 region is CASSPPMLAGVNEQFF. In DNA, the CDR3 is TGTGCCAGCAGCCCGCCCATGCTAGCGGGAGTGAATGAGCAGTTCTTC. The chain links TRBV7-2 to TRBJ2-1; 10 nucleotides agree with TRBD2. V lost 5 bases to trimming and J lost 7 bases; unmatched junction nucleotides: 11. The length of the CDR3 is 16 residues. Per the germline V gene, CDR1 is SGHTA and CDR2 is FQGNSA.

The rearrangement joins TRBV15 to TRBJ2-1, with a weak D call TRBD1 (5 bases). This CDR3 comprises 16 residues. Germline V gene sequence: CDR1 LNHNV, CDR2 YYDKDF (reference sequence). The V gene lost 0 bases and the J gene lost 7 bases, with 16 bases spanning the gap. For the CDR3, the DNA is TGTGCCACCAGCAGAGAATACGAGATTGGGGCGAATGAGCAGTTCTTC. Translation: CATSREYEIGANEQFF.

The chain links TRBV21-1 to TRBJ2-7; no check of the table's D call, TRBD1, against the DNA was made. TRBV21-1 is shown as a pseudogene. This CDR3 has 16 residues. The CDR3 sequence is CASSNEGDSYLYEQYF. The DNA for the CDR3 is TGTGCCAGCAGCAATGAGGGGGACAGTTATCTCTACGAGCAGTACTTC.

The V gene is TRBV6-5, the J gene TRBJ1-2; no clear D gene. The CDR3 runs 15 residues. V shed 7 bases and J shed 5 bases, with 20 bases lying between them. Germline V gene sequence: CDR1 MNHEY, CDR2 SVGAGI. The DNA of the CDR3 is TGTGCCAGCAATAACGGGTTCTCGGGAGGTTATGGCTACACCTTC. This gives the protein CASNNGFSGGYGYTF.

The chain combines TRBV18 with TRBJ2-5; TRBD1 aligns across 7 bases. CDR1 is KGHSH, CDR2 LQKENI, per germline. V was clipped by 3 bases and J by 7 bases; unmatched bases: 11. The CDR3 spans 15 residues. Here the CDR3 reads CASSPDRDREGTQYF. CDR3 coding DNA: TGTGCCAGCTCACCCGACAGAGACAGGGAAGGGACCCAGTACTTC.